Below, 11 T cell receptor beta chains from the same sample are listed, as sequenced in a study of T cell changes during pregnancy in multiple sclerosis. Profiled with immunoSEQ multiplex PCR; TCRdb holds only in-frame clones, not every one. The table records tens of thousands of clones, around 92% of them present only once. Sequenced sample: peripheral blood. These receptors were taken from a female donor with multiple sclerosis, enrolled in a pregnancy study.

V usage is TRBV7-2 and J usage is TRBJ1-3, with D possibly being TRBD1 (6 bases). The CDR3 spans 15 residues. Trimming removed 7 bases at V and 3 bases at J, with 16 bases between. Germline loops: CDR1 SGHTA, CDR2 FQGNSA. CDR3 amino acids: CASTFGGGFGNTIYF. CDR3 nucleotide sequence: TGTGCCAGCACGTTCGGAGGGGGTTTTGGAAACACCATATATTTT.

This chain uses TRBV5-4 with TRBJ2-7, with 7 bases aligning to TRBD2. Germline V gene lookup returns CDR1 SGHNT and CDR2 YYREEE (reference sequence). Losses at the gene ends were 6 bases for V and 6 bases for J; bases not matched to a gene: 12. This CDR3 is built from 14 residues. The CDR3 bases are TGTGCCAGCACCCGAGGACTAGTGACGGCCGAGCAGTACTTC. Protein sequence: CASTRGLVTAEQYF.

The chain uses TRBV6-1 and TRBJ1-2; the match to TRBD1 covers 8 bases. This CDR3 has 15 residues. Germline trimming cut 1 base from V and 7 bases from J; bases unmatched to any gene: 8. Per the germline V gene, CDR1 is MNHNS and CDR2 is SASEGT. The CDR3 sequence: CASSEVRTGIAGYTF. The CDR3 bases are TGTGCCAGCAGTGAAGTCCGGACAGGGATCGCTGGCTACACCTTC.

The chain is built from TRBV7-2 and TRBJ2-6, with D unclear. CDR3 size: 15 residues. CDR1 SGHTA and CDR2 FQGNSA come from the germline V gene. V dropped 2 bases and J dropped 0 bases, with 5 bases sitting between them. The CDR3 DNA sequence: TGTGCCAGCAGCTTACACTTCTCTGGGGCCAACGTCCTGACTTTC. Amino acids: CASSLHFSGANVLTF.

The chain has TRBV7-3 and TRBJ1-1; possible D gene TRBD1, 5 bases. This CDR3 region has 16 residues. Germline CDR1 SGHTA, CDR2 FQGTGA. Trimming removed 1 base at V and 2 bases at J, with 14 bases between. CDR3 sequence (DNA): TGTGCCAGCAGCTTAAACGCACCAGGGCAAAACACTGAAGCTTTCTTT. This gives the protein CASSLNAPGQNTEAFF.

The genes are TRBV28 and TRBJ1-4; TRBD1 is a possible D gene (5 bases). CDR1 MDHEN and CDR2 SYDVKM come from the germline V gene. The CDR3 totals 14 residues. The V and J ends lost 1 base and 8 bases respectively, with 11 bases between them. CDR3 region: CASSLSGMGEKLFF. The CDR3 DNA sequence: TGTGCCAGCAGTTTATCAGGGATGGGGGAAAAACTGTTTTTT.

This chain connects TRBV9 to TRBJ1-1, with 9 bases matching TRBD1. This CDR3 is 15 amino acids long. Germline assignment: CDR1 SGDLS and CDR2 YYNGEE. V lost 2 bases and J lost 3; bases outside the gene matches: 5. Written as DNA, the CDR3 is TGTGCCAGCAGCGTGACAGGGGGGGCGGACACTGAAGCTTTCTTT. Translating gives CASSVTGGADTEAFF. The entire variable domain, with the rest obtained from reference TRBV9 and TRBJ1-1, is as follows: DSGVTQTPKHLITATGQRVTLRCSPRSGDLSVYWYQQSLDQGLQFLIQYYNGEERAKGNILERFSAQQFPDLHSELNLSSLELGDSALYFCASSVTGGADTEAFFGQGTRLTVV.

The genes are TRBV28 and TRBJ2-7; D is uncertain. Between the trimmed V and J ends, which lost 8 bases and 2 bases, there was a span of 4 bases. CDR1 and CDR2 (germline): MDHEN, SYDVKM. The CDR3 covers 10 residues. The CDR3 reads CASGTYEQYF. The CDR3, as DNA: TGTGCCAGCGGGACCTACGAGCAGTACTTC.

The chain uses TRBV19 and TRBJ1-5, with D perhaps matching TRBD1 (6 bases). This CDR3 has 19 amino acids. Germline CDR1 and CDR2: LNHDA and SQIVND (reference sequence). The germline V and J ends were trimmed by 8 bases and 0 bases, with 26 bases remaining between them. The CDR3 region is CASAGSGAGGTYSNQPQHF. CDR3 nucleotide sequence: TGTGCCAGTGCCGGGTCGGGGGCCGGCGGGACCTATAGCAATCAGCCCCAGCATTTT. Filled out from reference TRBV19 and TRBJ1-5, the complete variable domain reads DGGITQSPKYLFRKEGQNVTLSCEQNLNHDAMYWYRQDPGQGLRLIYYSQIVNDFQKGDIAEGYSVSREKKESFPLTVTSAQKNPTAFYLCASAGSGAGGTYSNQPQHFGDGTRLSIL.

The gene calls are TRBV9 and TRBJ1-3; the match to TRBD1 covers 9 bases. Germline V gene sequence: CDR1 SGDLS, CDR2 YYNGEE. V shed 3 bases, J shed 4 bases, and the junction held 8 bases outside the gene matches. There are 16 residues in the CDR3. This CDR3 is CASSGPGQGYGNTIYF. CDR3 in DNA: TGTGCCAGCAGCGGACCGGGACAGGGTTACGGAAACACCATATATTTT.

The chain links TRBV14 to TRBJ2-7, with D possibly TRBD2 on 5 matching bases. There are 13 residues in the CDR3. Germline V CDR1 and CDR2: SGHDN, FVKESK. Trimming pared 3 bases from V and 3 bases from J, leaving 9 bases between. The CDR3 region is CASSQDLIYEQYF. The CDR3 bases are TGTGCCAGCAGCCAGGACTTAATCTACGAGCAGTACTTC.